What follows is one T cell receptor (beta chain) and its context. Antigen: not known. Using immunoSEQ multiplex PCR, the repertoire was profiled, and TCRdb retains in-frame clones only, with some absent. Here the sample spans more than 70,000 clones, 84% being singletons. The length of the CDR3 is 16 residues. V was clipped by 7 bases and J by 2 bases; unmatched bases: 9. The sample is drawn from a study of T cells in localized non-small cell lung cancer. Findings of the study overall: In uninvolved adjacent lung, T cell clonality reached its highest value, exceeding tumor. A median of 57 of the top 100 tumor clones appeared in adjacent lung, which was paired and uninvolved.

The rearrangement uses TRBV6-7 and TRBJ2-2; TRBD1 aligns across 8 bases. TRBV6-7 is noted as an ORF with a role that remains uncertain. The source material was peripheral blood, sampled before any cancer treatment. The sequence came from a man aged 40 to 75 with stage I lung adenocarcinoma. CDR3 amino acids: CASTLWDRFNTGELFF. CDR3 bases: TGTGCCAGCACCCTTTGGGACAGGTTTAACACCGGGGAGCTGTTTTTT.